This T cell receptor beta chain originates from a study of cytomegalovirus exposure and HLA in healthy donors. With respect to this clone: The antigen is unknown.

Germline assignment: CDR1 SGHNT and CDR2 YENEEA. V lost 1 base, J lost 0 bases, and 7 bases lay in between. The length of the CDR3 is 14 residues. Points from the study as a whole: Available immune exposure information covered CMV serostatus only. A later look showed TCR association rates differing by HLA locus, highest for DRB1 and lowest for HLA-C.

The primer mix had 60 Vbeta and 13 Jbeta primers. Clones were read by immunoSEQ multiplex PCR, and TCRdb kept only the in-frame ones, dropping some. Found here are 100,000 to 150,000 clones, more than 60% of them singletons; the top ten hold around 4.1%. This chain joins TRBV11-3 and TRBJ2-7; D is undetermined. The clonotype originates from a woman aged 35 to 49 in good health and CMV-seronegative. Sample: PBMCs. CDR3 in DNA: TGTGCCAGCAGCTTAGGAGGTAACTCCTACGAGCAGTACTTC. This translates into CASSLGGNSYEQYF. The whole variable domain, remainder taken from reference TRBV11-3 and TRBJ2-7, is EAGVVQSPRYKIIEKKQPVAFWCNPISGHNTLYWYLQNLGQGPELLIRYENEEAVDDSQLPKDRFSAERLKGVDSTLKIQPAELGDSAVYLCASSLGGNSYEQYFGPGTRLTVT.